Sequencing of this TCR beta chain was carried out in a study of CD4 T cell repertoires in COVID-19. Overall study context: Relabeled CFSE-low cells, IL-2-expanded for ten to eleven days, met spikes from other coronaviruses.

The memory T cells were sequenced right after ex vivo isolation, without culture. Generated by immunoSEQ multiplex PCR, the TCRdb table keeps only in-frame clones and is missing some. In the table there are some 71,000 clones, 83% of which are singletons. This CDR3 is built from 14 residues. The germline CDR1 and CDR2 sequences are MNHEY and SVGAGI. Trimming shortened V by 6 bases and J by 10 bases, and 16 bases separated the two germline ends. The sample was CD4+ T cells from peripheral blood, taken after recovery from COVID-19. The chain joins TRBV6-5 to TRBJ1-6; tentative D call: TRBD1 (5 bases). This TCR came from a human donor who had COVID-19. The CDR3 loop reads CASRQDRIRSPLHF. Written as DNA, the CDR3 is TGTGCCAGCAGACAAGACAGAATCCGATCACCCCTCCACTTT.